Listed here are 21 T cell receptor beta chains from one sample, sequenced in a study of cytomegalovirus exposure and HLA in healthy donors. Sequenced by immunoSEQ multiplex PCR; TCRdb stores in-frame clones only, minus some. This sample has under 110,000 clones, with 88% found just once. What was sequenced was PBMCs. The receptors here all came from a woman younger than 30 in good health and CMV-seropositive.

The chain links TRBV7-8 to TRBJ2-3; a possible D gene is TRBD1 (5 bases). This CDR3 is built from 17 residues. Germline V lookup: CDR1 SGHVS, CDR2 FQNEAQ. The ends were cut back, 1 base at V and 4 bases at J, with 18 bases in the middle. CDR3: CASSLVVFQGPADTQYF. In DNA form, the CDR3 reads TGTGCCAGCAGCTTAGTAGTTTTCCAGGGCCCAGCAGATACGCAGTATTTT. The entire variable domain, with the rest obtained from reference TRBV7-8 and TRBJ2-3, is as follows: GAGVSQSPRYKVAKRGQDVALRCDPISGHVSLFWYQQALGQGPEFLTYFQNEAQLDKSGLPSDRFFAERPEGSVSTLKIQRTQQEDSAVYLCASSLVVFQGPADTQYFGPGTRLTVL.

This chain joins TRBV5-6 and TRBJ1-2; no clear D. The ends were cut back, 0 bases at V and 0 bases at J, with 6 bases in the middle. This CDR3 comprises 14 residues. Germline CDR1 reads SGHDT; CDR2 reads YYEEEE. CDR3 in amino acids: CASSLEGANYGYTF. In nucleotides, the CDR3 is TGTGCCAGCAGCTTGGAAGGAGCTAACTATGGCTACACCTTC.

V and J are TRBV27 and TRBJ1-4; 7 nucleotides line up with TRBD1. The CDR3 is 15 amino acids. V lost 5 bases to trimming and J lost 5 bases; unmatched junction nucleotides: 8. CDR1 is MNHEY, CDR2 SMNVEV, per germline (reference sequence). Here the CDR3 DNA reads TGTGCCAGCAGTCCCCGGGCAGGGGGGAATGAAAAACTGTTTTTT. Translation gives CASSPRAGGNEKLFF.

The V and J genes are TRBV27 and TRBJ2-2, with TRBD2 matching 9 bases. Germline assignment: CDR1 MNHEY and CDR2 SMNVEV (reference sequence). Trimming at V came to 7 bases and at J to 5 bases, leaving 8 bases not matched to a gene. The CDR3 runs to 15 residues. The CDR3 region is CASTPAGGRTGELFF. The DNA for the CDR3 is TGTGCCAGCACCCCCGCGGGGGGGAGGACCGGGGAGCTGTTTTTT.

The chain links TRBV5-1 to TRBJ2-7, with D possibly TRBD2 on 6 matching bases. The CDR3 contains 13 residues. The germline V gene has CDR1 SGHRS and CDR2 YFSETQ. The V end was cut by 4 bases, the J end by 6 bases, with 14 bases between. The CDR3 DNA reads TGCGCCAGCAGCGCGGGAAATTCGGGCGAGCAGTACGTC. Protein sequence: CASSAGNSGEQYV.

This chain links TRBV10-3 with TRBJ2-1, with 12 bases aligning to TRBD1. This CDR3 spans 16 amino acids. Germline values: CDR1 ENHRY, CDR2 SYGVKD. The V gene end was trimmed by 6 bases and the J gene end by 9 bases; junction bases not matched to a gene: 12. The CDR3, as DNA: TGTGCCATCAGAGGGGGGGACAGGGGGCTACCCGGTGAGCAGTTCTTC. Translating it yields CAIRGGDRGLPGEQFF.

This clone has a single count. The chain is built from TRBV6-5 and TRBJ1-6; tentatively, D is TRBD1 (6 bases). V shed 4 bases and J shed 4 bases, with 11 bases lying between them. Looked up from germline, CDR1 is MNHEY and CDR2 is SVGAGI. There are 15 residues in the CDR3. The CDR3 coding sequence is TGTGCCAGCAGTTCGCCGGACAGTTATAATTCACCCCTCCACTTT. Its protein is CASSSPDSYNSPLHF.

This chain uses TRBV28 with TRBJ1-5; no definite D call. Germline CDR1 MDHEN, CDR2 SYDVKM. The CDR3 loop spans 15 amino acids. Trimming took 1 base from V and 3 from J, leaving 10 bases between them. The CDR3 spells CASSLFGRDNQPQHF. CDR3 in DNA: TGTGCCAGCAGTTTATTCGGGCGGGACAATCAGCCCCAGCATTTT.

CDR3 bases: TGCGCCAGCAGCCAAGTTAAGGGGTATGGCTACACCTTC. It yields the protein CASSQVKGYGYTF. This chain joins TRBV4-1 and TRBJ1-2, with D perhaps TRBD1 (5 bases). This CDR3 spans 13 amino acids. Germline-derived CDR1 and CDR2 are MGHRA and YSYEKL. V lost 1 base, J lost 5 bases, and 8 bases lay in between.

This rearrangement joins TRBV4-3 to TRBJ2-2; 7 bases are a match to TRBD2. Trimming cost V 4 bases and J 4 bases; bases outside gene matches: 6. The germline gives CDR1 LGHNA, CDR2 YSLEER. CDR3 length: 15 amino acids. The CDR3 is CASSRAGRTTGELFF. Written as DNA, the CDR3 is TGCGCCAGCAGCCGAGCGGGACGGACCACCGGGGAGCTGTTTTTT.

This clone was recorded a few times. The chain is built from TRBV5-4 and TRBJ1-6, with 9 positions matching TRBD1. This CDR3 has 14 residues. V trimming: 4 bases; J trimming: 12 bases; junction bases outside the gene matches: 8. Germline assignment: CDR1 SGHNT and CDR2 YYREEE (reference sequence). CDR3 in DNA: TGTGCCAGCAGCCCGGGACAGGGTAGACTACCCCTCCACTTT. Amino acid sequence: CASSPGQGRLPLHF.

CDR3 residues: CASSSKRTGWNTEAFF. The DNA for the CDR3 is TGTGCCAGCAGTTCAAAGCGGACAGGGTGGAACACTGAAGCTTTCTTT. The V call is TRBV6-5, the J call TRBJ1-1, with 8 nucleotides matching TRBD1. Germline assignment: CDR1 MNHEY and CDR2 SVGAGI. V dropped 4 bases and J dropped 1; count of bases not matched to a gene: 8. The CDR3 has 16 residues.

The chain links TRBV9 to TRBJ1-3; D unclear. The CDR3 is 15 amino acids. V lost 2 bases and J lost 0, with 9 bases in between. CDR1 and CDR2 (germline): SGDLS, YYNGEE. The CDR3 nucleotides read TGTGCCAGCAGCGTCGCAGGTCGCTCTGGAAACACCATATATTTT. Amino acid sequence: CASSVAGRSGNTIYF.

This chain links TRBV7-2 with TRBJ1-3, with D unclear. V was clipped by 1 base and J by 6 bases, with 7 bases between them. CDR1 and CDR2 (germline): SGHTA, FQGNSA. This CDR3 comprises 13 residues. CDR3 residues: CASSLVRVNTIYF. The CDR3 DNA follows: TGTGCCAGCAGCTTAGTCCGGGTAAACACCATATATTTT.

This rearrangement joins TRBV13 to TRBJ2-3; 7 bases fit TRBD1. The CDR3 covers 17 residues. Germline loops: CDR1 PRHDT, CDR2 FYEKMQ (reference sequence). With V trimmed by 5 bases and J by 3 bases, 14 bases remained unmatched. The CDR3 coding sequence is TGTGCCAGCAGCCTCGACCCGTGGACAGGCGGGACAGATACGCAGTATTTT. Translation: CASSLDPWTGGTDTQYF.

The chain joins TRBV7-9 to TRBJ1-1; D gene ambiguous. CDR3 size: 12 residues. The germline V gene encodes CDR1 SEHNR and CDR2 FQNEAQ (reference sequence). Trimming pared 5 bases from V and 1 base from J, leaving 5 bases between. CDR3 amino acids: CASSRGNTEAFF. Here the CDR3 DNA reads TGTGCCAGCAGCCGAGGGAACACTGAAGCTTTCTTT.

The chain links TRBV28 to TRBJ2-5, with 11 bases lining up with TRBD2. This CDR3 has 17 amino acids. Germline values: CDR1 MDHEN, CDR2 SYDVKM. The V segment lost 5 bases and the J segment 1 base; nucleotides outside the gene matches: 9. CDR3 in amino acids: CASSGGTSGLFQETQYF. CDR3 DNA: TGTGCCAGCAGTGGGGGGACTAGCGGATTATTCCAAGAGACCCAGTACTTC.

This clone was detected once. The junction and the germline gene differ at one end; a read error may be behind it. This sequence joins TRBV4-1 and TRBJ1-1, with 9 bases matching TRBD1. This CDR3 spans 16 amino acids. Germline CDR1 reads MGHRA; CDR2 reads YSYEKL. The CDR3 loop is CASSEEPGQGSTEAFF. CDR3 DNA: TGCGCCAGCAGCGAAGAACCGGGACAGGGATCCACTGAAGCTTTCTTT.

The chain couples TRBV9 to TRBJ1-3; no firm D call. Deletions cut 0 bases from V and 0 bases from J, with 4 bases between. CDR3 length equals 14 residues. The germline V gene encodes CDR1 SGDLS and CDR2 YYNGEE. CDR3 bases: TGTGCCAGCAGCGTAGCGTTCTCTGGAAACACCATATATTTT. It codes for CASSVAFSGNTIYF. Full variable domain (missing parts from reference TRBV9 and TRBJ1-3): DSGVTQTPKHLITATGQRVTLRCSPRSGDLSVYWYQQSLDQGLQFLIQYYNGEERAKGNILERFSAQQFPDLHSELNLSSLELGDSALYFCASSVAFSGNTIYFGEGSWLTVV.

The chain combines TRBV15 with TRBJ1-5; D unresolved. Trimming took off 1 base at V and 1 base at J, with 5 bases between the two ends. This CDR3 contains 14 residues. CDR1 and CDR2 from the germline V gene are LNHNV and YYDKDF (reference sequence). The CDR3 coding sequence is TGTGCCACCAGCAGAGCGGGGAGCAATCAGCCCCAGCATTTT. Its protein product is CATSRAGSNQPQHF.

V is TRBV10-2 and J is TRBJ1-1; D gene ambiguous. Germline lookup yields CDR1 WSHSY and CDR2 SAAADI. This CDR3 has 12 amino acids. The ends were cut back, 6 bases at V and 1 base at J, with 6 bases in the middle. The CDR3 here is CASRSGNTEAFF. Here the CDR3 DNA reads TGCGCCAGCAGGTCAGGGAACACTGAAGCTTTCTTT.